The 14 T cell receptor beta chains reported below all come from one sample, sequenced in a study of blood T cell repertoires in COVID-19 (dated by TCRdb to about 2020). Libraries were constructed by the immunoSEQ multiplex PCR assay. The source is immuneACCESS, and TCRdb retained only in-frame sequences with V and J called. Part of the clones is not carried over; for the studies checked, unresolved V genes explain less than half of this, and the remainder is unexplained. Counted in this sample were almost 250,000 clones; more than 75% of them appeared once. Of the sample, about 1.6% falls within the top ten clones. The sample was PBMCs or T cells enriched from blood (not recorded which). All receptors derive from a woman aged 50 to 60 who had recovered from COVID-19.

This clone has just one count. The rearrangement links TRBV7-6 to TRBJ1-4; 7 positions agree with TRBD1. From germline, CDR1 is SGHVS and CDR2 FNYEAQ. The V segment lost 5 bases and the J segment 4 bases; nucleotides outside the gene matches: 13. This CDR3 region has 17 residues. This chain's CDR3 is CASSPIAGGTVNEKLFF. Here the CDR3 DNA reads TGTGCCAGCAGCCCGATTGCGGGGGGGACAGTTAATGAAAAACTGTTTTTT.

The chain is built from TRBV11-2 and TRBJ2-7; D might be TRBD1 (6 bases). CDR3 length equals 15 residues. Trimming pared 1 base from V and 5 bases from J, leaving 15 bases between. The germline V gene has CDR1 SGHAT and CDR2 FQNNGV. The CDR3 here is CASSLAGTPEDEQYF. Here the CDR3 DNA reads TGTGCCAGCAGCTTAGCGGGGACACCCGAGGACGAGCAGTACTTC. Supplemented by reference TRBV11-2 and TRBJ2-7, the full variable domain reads EAGVAQSPRYKIIEKRQSVAFWCNPISGHATLYWYQQILGQGPKLLIQFQNNGVVDDSQLPKDRFSAERLKGVDSTLKIQPAKLEDSAVYLCASSLAGTPEDEQYFGPGTRLTVT.

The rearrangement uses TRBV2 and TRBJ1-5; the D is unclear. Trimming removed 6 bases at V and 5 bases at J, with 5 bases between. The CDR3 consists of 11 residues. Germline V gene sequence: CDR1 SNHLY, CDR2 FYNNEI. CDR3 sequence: CASRGDQPQHF. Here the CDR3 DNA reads TGTGCCAGCAGGGGCGATCAGCCCCAGCATTTT.

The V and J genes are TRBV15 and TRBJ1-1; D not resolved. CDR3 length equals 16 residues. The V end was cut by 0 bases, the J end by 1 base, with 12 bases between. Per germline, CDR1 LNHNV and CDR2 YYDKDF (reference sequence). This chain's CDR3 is CATSREVLQWNTEAFF. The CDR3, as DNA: TGTGCCACCAGCAGAGAGGTGCTGCAGTGGAACACTGAAGCTTTCTTT.

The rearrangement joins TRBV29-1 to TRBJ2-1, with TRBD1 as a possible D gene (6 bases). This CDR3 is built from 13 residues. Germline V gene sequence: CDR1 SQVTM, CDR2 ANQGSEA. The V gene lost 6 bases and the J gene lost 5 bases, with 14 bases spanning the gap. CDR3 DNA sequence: TGCAGCGTCCTCCAGGGGATCGACAATGAGCAGTTCTTC. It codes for CSVLQGIDNEQFF.

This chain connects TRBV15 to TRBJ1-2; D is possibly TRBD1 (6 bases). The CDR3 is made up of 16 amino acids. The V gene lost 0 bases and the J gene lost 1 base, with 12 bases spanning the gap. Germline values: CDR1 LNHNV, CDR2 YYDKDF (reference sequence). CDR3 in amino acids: CATSRDQGPINYGYTF. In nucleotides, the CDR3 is TGTGCCACCAGCAGAGATCAGGGGCCGATTAACTATGGCTACACCTTC.

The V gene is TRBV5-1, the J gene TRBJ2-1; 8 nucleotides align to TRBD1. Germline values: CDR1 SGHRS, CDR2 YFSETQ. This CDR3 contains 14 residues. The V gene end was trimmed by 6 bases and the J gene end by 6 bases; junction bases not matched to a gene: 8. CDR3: CASTRQGRFNEQFF. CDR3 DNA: TGCGCCAGCACCCGACAGGGGCGTTTCAATGAGCAGTTCTTC.

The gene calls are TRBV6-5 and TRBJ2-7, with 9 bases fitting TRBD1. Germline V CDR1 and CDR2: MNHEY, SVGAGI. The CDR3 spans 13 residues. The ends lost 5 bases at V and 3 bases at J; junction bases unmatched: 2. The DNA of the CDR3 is TGTGCCAGCAGTCAGACAGGGGGCTACGAGCAGTACTTC. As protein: CASSQTGGYEQYF.

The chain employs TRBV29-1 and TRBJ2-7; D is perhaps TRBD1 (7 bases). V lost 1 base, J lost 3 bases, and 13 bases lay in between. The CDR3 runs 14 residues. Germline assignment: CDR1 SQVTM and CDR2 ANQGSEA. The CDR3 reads CSVEGRGPFYEQYF. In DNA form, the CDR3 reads TGCAGCGTTGAAGGGAGGGGGCCCTTCTACGAGCAGTACTTC.

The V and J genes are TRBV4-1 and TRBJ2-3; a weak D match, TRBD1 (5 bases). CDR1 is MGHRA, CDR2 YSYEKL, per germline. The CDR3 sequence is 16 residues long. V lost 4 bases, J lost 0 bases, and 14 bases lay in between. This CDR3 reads CASSLAGKASTDTQYF. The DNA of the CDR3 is TGCGCCAGCAGCCTTGCAGGGAAGGCTAGCACAGATACGCAGTATTTT.

CDR3 coding DNA: TGTGCCAGCAGTTCCTTAAACAGGGGCTATTCACCCCTCCACTTT. Protein: CASSSLNRGYSPLHF. The chain combines TRBV6-5 with TRBJ1-6; 7 nucleotides align to TRBD1. Germline V gene data show CDR1 as MNHEY and CDR2 as SVGAGI. The CDR3 extends over 15 amino acids. V shed 4 bases and J 8 bases; nucleotides not matched to a gene: 8.

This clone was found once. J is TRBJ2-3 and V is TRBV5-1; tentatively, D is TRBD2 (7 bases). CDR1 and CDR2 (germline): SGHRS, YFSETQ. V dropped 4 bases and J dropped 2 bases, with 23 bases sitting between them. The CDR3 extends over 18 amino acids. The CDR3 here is CASSPRGGASGYTDTQYF. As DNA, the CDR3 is TGCGCCAGCAGCCCACGTGGGGGGGCTAGCGGATACACAGATACGCAGTATTTT.

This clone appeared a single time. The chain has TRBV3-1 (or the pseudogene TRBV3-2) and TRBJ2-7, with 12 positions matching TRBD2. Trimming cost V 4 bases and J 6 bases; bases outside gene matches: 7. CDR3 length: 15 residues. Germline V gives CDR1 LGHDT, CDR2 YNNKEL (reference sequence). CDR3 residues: CASSRTSGAGVEQYF. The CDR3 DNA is TGTGCCAGCAGCCGGACTAGCGGGGCCGGGGTCGAGCAGTACTTC.

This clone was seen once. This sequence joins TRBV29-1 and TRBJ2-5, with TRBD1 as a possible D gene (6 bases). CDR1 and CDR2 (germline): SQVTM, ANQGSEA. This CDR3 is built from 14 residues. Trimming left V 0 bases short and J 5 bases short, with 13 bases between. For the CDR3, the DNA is TGCAGCGTTGAAGAGGCTCAGGGGCGGGAGACCCAGTACTTC. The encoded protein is CSVEEAQGRETQYF.